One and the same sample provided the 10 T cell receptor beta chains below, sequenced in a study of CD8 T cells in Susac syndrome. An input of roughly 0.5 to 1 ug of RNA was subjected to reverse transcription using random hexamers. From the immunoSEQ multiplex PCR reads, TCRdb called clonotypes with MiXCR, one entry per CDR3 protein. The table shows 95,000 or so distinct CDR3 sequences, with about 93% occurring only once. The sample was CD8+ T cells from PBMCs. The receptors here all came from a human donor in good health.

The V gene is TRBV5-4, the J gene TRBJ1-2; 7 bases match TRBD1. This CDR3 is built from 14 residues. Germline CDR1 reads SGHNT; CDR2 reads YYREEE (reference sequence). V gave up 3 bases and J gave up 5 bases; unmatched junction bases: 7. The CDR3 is CASSSDRDGYGYTF. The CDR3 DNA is TGTGCCAGCAGCTCCGACAGGGATGGATATGGCTACACCTTC.

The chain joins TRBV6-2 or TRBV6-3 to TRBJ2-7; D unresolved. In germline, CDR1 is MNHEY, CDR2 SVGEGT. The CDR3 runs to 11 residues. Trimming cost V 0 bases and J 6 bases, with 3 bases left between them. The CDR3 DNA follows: TGTGCCAGCAGTTACTCCGTCGAGCAGTACTTC. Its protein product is CASSYSVEQYF.

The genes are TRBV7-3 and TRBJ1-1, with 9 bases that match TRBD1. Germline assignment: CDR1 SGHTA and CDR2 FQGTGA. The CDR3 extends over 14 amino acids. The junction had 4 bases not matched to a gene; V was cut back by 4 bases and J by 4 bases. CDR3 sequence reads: CASSSGTGSTEAFF. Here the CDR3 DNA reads TGTGCCAGCAGCTCCGGGACAGGGAGCACTGAAGCTTTCTTT. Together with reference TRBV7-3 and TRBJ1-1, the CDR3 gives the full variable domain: GAGVSQTPSNKVTEKGKYVELRCDPISGHTALYWYRQSLGQGPEFLIYFQGTGAADDSGLPNDRFFAVRPEGSVSTLKIQRTERGDSAVYLCASSSGTGSTEAFFGQGTRLTVV.

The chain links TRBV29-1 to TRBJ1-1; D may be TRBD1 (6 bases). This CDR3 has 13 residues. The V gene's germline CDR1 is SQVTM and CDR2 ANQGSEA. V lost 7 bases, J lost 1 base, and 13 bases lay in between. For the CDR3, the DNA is TGCAGCGGCCAGGACAGTTCGAACACTGAAGCTTTCTTT. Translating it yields CSGQDSSNTEAFF.

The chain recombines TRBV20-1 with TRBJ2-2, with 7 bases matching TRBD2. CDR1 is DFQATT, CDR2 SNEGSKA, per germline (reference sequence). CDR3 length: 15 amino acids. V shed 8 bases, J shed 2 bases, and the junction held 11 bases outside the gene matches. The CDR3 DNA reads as TGCAGTTTGAGGGTCCGGGGGGACAACACCGGGGAGCTGTTTTTT. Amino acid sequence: CSLRVRGDNTGELFF.

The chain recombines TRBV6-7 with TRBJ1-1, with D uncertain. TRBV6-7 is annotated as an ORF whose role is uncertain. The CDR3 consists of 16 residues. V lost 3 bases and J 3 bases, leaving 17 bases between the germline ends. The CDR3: CASSYRSYAVYTEAFF. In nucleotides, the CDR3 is TGTGCCAGCAGTTATCGTTCATACGCTGTTTACACTGAAGCTTTCTTT.

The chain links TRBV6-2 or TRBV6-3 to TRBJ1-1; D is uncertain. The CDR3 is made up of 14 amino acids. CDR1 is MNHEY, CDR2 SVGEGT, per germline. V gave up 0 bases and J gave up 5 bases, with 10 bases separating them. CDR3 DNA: TGTGCCAGCAGTTACTCCCGGGATTGGACTGAAGCTTTCTTT. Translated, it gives CASSYSRDWTEAFF.

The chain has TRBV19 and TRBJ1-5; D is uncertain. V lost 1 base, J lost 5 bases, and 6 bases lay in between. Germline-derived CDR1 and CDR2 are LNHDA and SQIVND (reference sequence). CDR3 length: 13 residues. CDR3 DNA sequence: TGTGCCAGTAGTATAGTATACGATCAGCCCCAGCATTTT. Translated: CASSIVYDQPQHF.

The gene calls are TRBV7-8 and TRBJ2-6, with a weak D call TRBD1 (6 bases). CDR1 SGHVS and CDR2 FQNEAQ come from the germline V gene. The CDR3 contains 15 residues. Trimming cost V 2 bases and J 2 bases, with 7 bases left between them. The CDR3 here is CASSLSGAGANVLTF. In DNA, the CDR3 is TGTGCCAGCAGCTTATCAGGGGCTGGGGCCAACGTCCTGACTTTC.

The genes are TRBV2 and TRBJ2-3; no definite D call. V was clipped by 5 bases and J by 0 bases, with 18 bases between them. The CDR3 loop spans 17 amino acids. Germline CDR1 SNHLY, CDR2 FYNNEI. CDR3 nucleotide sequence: TGTGCCAGCAGTCCCGTCCTAGGAGACCTTAGCACAGATACGCAGTATTTT. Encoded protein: CASSPVLGDLSTDTQYF.